This TCR beta chain was profiled in a study of PD-1 blockade in classical Hodgkin lymphoma. Study-wide points: Among the patients, those starting nivolumab under 1 year after ASCT were excluded. Those achieving complete response showed baseline diversity like newly diagnosed patients. Reports indicated that newly diagnosed patients had lower baseline TCR diversity than healthy donors did. Prior therapy or disease activity may underlie the repertoire differences, whose causes remain undefined.

TCRdb keeps only in-frame clones here, not all; method: immunoSEQ multiplex PCR. This table has around 66,000 clones, 70% to 80% appearing once. The CDR3 is 14 amino acids. V was clipped by 1 base and J by 3 bases, with 7 bases between them. Germline V gene lookup returns CDR1 LGHNA and CDR2 YNFKEQ. Each and every patient relapsed after autologous stem cell transplantation, and patients got differing brentuximab vedotin exposure. About this clone itself: Its antigen is undetermined.

The sequenced sample was peripheral blood mononuclear cells (PBMCs), obtained before the second cycle of nivolumab. This chain links TRBV4-2 with TRBJ2-1, with D uncertain. The receptor's source is a human donor with classical Hodgkin lymphoma. The CDR3 region is CASSQASVYNEQFF. DNA of the CDR3: TGTGCCAGCAGCCAAGCGAGTGTCTACAATGAGCAGTTCTTC.